One and the same sample provided the 30 T cell receptor beta chains below, sequenced in a study of blood T cell repertoires in COVID-19. Here immunoSEQ multiplex PCR was the method, and the copy in TCRdb shows in-frame clones only, minus some. The sample contains about 410,000 clones, roughly 85% of which appear only once. Input material: peripheral blood. These receptors came from a woman younger than 45 with active or convalescent COVID-19.

The chain links TRBV7-8 to TRBJ1-1; no clear D gene. The CDR3 covers 14 residues. V was clipped by 1 base and J by 8 bases, with 14 bases between them. The germline V gene has CDR1 SGHVS and CDR2 FQNEAQ. CDR3 protein: CASSLGRDSPEAFF. CDR3 bases: TGTGCCAGCAGCTTAGGGCGAGATAGCCCAGAAGCTTTCTTT.

The J gene is TRBJ1-2, the V gene TRBV27; D may be TRBD1 (5 bases). The CDR3 covers 16 residues. Germline CDR1 reads MNHEY; CDR2 reads SMNVEV (reference sequence). Trimming took 6 bases from V and 6 from J, leaving 23 bases between them. CDR3 region: CASRYQDRSGWDGYTF. In nucleotides, the CDR3 is TGTGCCAGCAGATATCAGGACCGATCAGGGTGGGATGGCTACACCTTC.

The chain links TRBV12-3 or TRBV12-4 to TRBJ2-7; 8 nucleotides align to TRBD2. CDR3 length: 13 amino acids. V gave up 7 bases and J gave up 6 bases; unmatched junction bases: 8. CDR3 DNA: TGTGCCAGCAAACCGGGACTAGGGGTCGAGCAGTACTTC. This encodes CASKPGLGVEQYF.

V is TRBV7-5 and J is TRBJ2-2; the listed D gene, TRBD2, was not tested against the DNA. TRBV7-5 is noted as a pseudogene. The CDR3 sequence is 15 residues long. Written as DNA, the CDR3 is TGTGTCAGAAGCTTATATAGAAGGAACACCGGGGAGCTGTTTTTT. Its protein is CVRSLYRRNTGELFF.

This clone has only a few counts. V gene TRBV5-6 combines with J gene TRBJ1-2; TRBD1 matches 7 bases. V gave up 0 bases and J gave up 5 bases; unmatched junction bases: 10. The CDR3 is 16 residues long. From germline, CDR1 is SGHDT and CDR2 YYEEEE. The CDR3 reads CASSLGQGVGQYGYTF. DNA for the CDR3: TGTGCCAGCAGCTTGGGCCAGGGGGTGGGCCAGTATGGCTACACCTTC.

The chain joins TRBV11-2 to TRBJ1-1, with unresolved D. The CDR3 totals 17 residues. V lost 1 base and J 5 bases, leaving 20 bases between the germline ends. Germline V gives CDR1 SGHAT, CDR2 FQNNGV. In nucleotides, the CDR3 is TGTGCCAGCAGCTTAGCCCAAGCGGGATTTGGTTTGACTGAAGCTTTCTTT. It encodes CASSLAQAGFGLTEAFF. Variable domain in full (rest from reference TRBV11-2 and TRBJ1-1): EAGVAQSPRYKIIEKRQSVAFWCNPISGHATLYWYQQILGQGPKLLIQFQNNGVVDDSQLPKDRFSAERLKGVDSTLKIQPAKLEDSAVYLCASSLAQAGFGLTEAFFGQGTRLTVV.

This sequence joins TRBV19 and TRBJ2-1; 12 bases match TRBD2. The trim removed 2 bases at V and 5 bases at J, leaving 4 bases unmatched. Germline V gene sequence: CDR1 LNHDA, CDR2 SQIVND (reference sequence). The CDR3 consists of 16 residues. CDR3 coding DNA: TGTGCCAGTAGTATATTCCTAGCGGGAGGGGACAATGAGCAGTTCTTC. Protein sequence: CASSIFLAGGDNEQFF. Supplemented by reference TRBV19 and TRBJ2-1, the full variable domain reads DGGITQSPKYLFRKEGQNVTLSCEQNLNHDAMYWYRQDPGQGLRLIYYSQIVNDFQKGDIAEGYSVSREKKESFPLTVTSAQKNPTAFYLCASSIFLAGGDNEQFFGPGTRLTVL.

CDR3 protein: CSASFGGGPWNEQFF. CDR3 in DNA: TGCAGTGCTAGTTTCGGGGGAGGGCCGTGGAATGAGCAGTTCTTC. The J gene is TRBJ2-1, the V gene TRBV20-1, with TRBD2 matching over 7 bases. The CDR3 is made up of 15 amino acids. V was clipped by 3 bases and J by 7 bases; unmatched bases: 12. Germline V gene data show CDR1 as DFQATT and CDR2 as SNEGSKA (reference sequence).

The chain recombines TRBV9 with TRBJ2-3, with D possibly TRBD2 on 6 matching bases. The CDR3 is 16 amino acids. CDR1 and CDR2 (germline): SGDLS, YYNGEE. Between the trimmed V and J ends, which lost 4 bases and 0 bases, there was a span of 15 bases. DNA for the CDR3: TGTGCCAGCAGCCCTTTGGGAGGCTCTAGCACAGATACGCAGTATTTT. This translates into CASSPLGGSSTDTQYF.

The rearrangement joins TRBV29-1 to TRBJ1-2; D is unresolved. Trimming took 3 bases from V and 2 from J, leaving 7 bases between them. CDR1 is SQVTM and CDR2 is ANQGSEA in the germline V gene. The CDR3 is 12 residues long. The CDR3 sequence: CSVDRRNYGYTF. In DNA form, the CDR3 reads TGCAGCGTTGACCGCAGGAACTATGGCTACACCTTC.

The chain has TRBV10-1 and TRBJ2-2; TRBD2 agrees at 11 bases. The germline V gene encodes CDR1 WNHNN and CDR2 SYGVQD (reference sequence). This CDR3 spans 16 amino acids. Unmatched junction bases numbered 8, after V lost 2 bases and J lost 9 bases. The CDR3 DNA reads as TGCGCCAGCAGTGAGACTAGCGGGGGCCCGCCCCGGGAGCTGTTTTTT. It encodes CASSETSGGPPRELFF.

V usage is TRBV5-1 and J usage is TRBJ2-7; 11 nucleotides align to TRBD2. The CDR3 spans 14 residues. Germline V gives CDR1 SGHRS, CDR2 YFSETQ. V lost 5 bases and J lost 2; bases outside the gene matches: 3. CDR3 sequence reads: CASSTSGGPYEQYF. In DNA, the CDR3 is TGCGCCAGCAGTACTAGCGGGGGCCCCTACGAGCAGTACTTC.

This clone came up once. V usage is TRBV11-2 and J usage is TRBJ2-6; D remains unclear. CDR1 is SGHAT and CDR2 is FQNNGV in the germline V gene. Deletions cut 1 base from V and 4 bases from J, with 8 bases between. This CDR3 has 15 residues. This CDR3 reads CASSLVRSGANVLTF. Written as DNA, the CDR3 is TGTGCCAGCAGCTTAGTCCGGTCCGGGGCCAACGTCCTGACTTTC.

This rearrangement joins TRBV19 to TRBJ1-1; unclear D gene. CDR3 length: 12 residues. Trimming pared 4 bases from V and 3 bases from J, leaving 6 bases between. CDR1 and CDR2 from the germline V gene are LNHDA and SQIVND (reference sequence). CDR3 DNA sequence: TGTGCCAGTAGTACAGCGGACACTGAAGCTTTCTTT. This gives the protein CASSTADTEAFF.

This clone was detected once. The CDR3 nucleotides read TGTGCCAGCAGCGGGGGACTAGGGGAAGCAGATACGCAGTATTTT. Its protein product is CASSGGLGEADTQYF. The genes are TRBV9 and TRBJ2-3; 8 nucleotides line up with TRBD2. The CDR3 runs 15 residues. Per the germline V gene, CDR1 is SGDLS and CDR2 is YYNGEE. The V segment lost 3 bases and the J segment 4 bases; nucleotides outside the gene matches: 7.

The chain recombines TRBV7-9 with TRBJ2-7; D might be TRBD2 (5 bases). Trimming took off 1 base at V and 3 bases at J, with 13 bases between the two ends. Germline CDR1 and CDR2: SEHNR and FQNEAQ (reference sequence). This CDR3 contains 15 residues. CDR3 nucleotide sequence: TGTGCCAGCAGCTTAGGGCCCGGGGATAGCTACGAGCAGTACTTC. Translating it yields CASSLGPGDSYEQYF.

This clone has only one observation. V gene TRBV5-8 combines with J gene TRBJ2-4; 7 positions agree with TRBD2. Germline V gives CDR1 SGHTS, CDR2 YDEGEE. There are 14 residues in the CDR3. Losses at the gene ends were 0 bases for V and 8 bases for J; bases not matched to a gene: 5. CDR3 sequence: CASSLVSGRDIQYF. In nucleotides, the CDR3 is TGTGCCAGCAGCTTGGTGTCAGGGAGGGACATTCAGTACTTC.

This clone was seen a few times. The chain joins TRBV4-1 to TRBJ1-2; weak D call: TRBD1 (6 bases). The CDR3 contains 17 residues. CDR1 and CDR2 (germline): MGHRA, YSYEKL. V lost 3 bases, J lost 6 bases, and 23 bases lay in between. CDR3: CASSHPTIQGSTDGYTF. CDR3 nucleotides: TGCGCCAGCAGCCACCCTACTATCCAGGGGAGTACGGATGGCTACACCTTC.

The chain links TRBV6-5 to TRBJ1-4; D not certain. The CDR3 runs to 15 residues. Trimming took 7 bases from V and 8 from J, leaving 20 bases between them. Per the germline V gene, CDR1 is MNHEY and CDR2 is SVGAGI. The CDR3 loop is CASMRNRDYEEKLFF. For the CDR3, the DNA is TGTGCCAGCATGCGAAACCGAGATTATGAAGAAAAACTGTTTTTT.

The genes are TRBV29-1 and TRBJ2-2; 7 positions match TRBD1. Per germline, CDR1 SQVTM and CDR2 ANQGSEA. The trim removed 7 bases at V and 7 bases at J, leaving 9 bases unmatched. This CDR3 is built from 13 residues. The CDR3 region is CSGGQGVGGELFF. The CDR3 DNA sequence: TGCAGCGGGGGTCAGGGGGTTGGCGGGGAGCTGTTTTTT.

The chain is built from TRBV6-5 and TRBJ1-2; D gene uncertain. CDR3 length: 15 amino acids. The V gene's germline CDR1 is MNHEY and CDR2 SVGAGI. V lost 5 bases to trimming and J lost 0 bases, with 13 bases between them. The CDR3: CASSTAGPANYGYTF. CDR3 sequence (DNA): TGTGCCAGCAGTACAGCCGGCCCAGCTAACTATGGCTACACCTTC.

The rearrangement uses TRBV3-1 (or the pseudogene TRBV3-2) and TRBJ2-6, with D uncertain. Per the germline V gene, CDR1 is LGHDT and CDR2 is YNNKEL (reference sequence). This CDR3 is 15 amino acids long. V gave up 4 bases and J gave up 0 bases, with 7 bases separating them. As DNA, the CDR3 is TGTGCCAGCAGCCCTCTCCGCTCTGGGGCCAACGTCCTGACTTTC. Encoded protein: CASSPLRSGANVLTF.

The V and J genes are TRBV2 and TRBJ1-1, with TRBD1 as a possible D gene (5 bases). Trimming removed 4 bases at V and 10 bases at J, with 10 bases between. This CDR3 is built from 11 residues. Germline V lookup: CDR1 SNHLY, CDR2 FYNNEI. The CDR3 DNA is TGTGCCAGCAGTGCTGGGGCCGCAGCTTTCTTT. It yields the protein CASSAGAAAFF.

The V gene is TRBV6-5, the J gene TRBJ1-2, with D hard to call. The CDR3 spans 14 residues. The V gene lost 0 bases and the J gene lost 1 base, with 6 bases spanning the gap. Looked up from germline, CDR1 is MNHEY and CDR2 is SVGAGI. The CDR3 DNA reads TGTGCCAGCAGTTACTCTTCCCATAACTATGGCTACACCTTC. Translated: CASSYSSHNYGYTF.

This clone was seen a single time. V is TRBV5-4 and J is TRBJ1-6; 10 nucleotides match TRBD1. This CDR3 spans 14 amino acids. J lost 9 bases, V lost 4 bases, and 4 bases had no gene match. Looked up from germline, CDR1 is SGHNT and CDR2 is YYREEE (reference sequence). The CDR3 sequence: CASSPGQGSSPLHF. The CDR3 nucleotides read TGTGCCAGCAGCCCGGGACAGGGGTCTTCACCCCTCCACTTT.

This chain uses TRBV11-2 with TRBJ1-4, with TRBD1 identical over 7 bases. Germline CDR1 is SGHAT and CDR2 is FQNNGV. This CDR3 has 15 residues. J gave up 7 bases and V 5 bases, and 10 bases lay outside the gene matches. The CDR3 is CASSLMTGRGEKLFF. CDR3 bases: TGTGCCAGCAGCCTAATGACAGGGCGCGGTGAAAAACTGTTTTTT.

The chain is built from TRBV5-4 and TRBJ1-2; 9 bases line up with TRBD1. Unmatched junction bases numbered 4, after V lost 3 bases and J lost 7 bases. This CDR3 is 13 amino acids long. Per germline, CDR1 SGHNT and CDR2 YYREEE (reference sequence). CDR3 residues: CASSSGTGFGYTF. CDR3 sequence (DNA): TGTGCCAGCAGCTCCGGGACAGGGTTTGGCTACACCTTC.

V gene TRBV6-5 combines with J gene TRBJ1-1, with D tentatively TRBD1 (6 bases). There are 13 residues in the CDR3. Germline CDR1 and CDR2: MNHEY and SVGAGI. The V and J ends lost 8 bases and 4 bases respectively, with 14 bases between them. For the CDR3, the DNA is TGTGCCAGCCGCAGGGGATCAGGCACTGAAGCTTTCTTT. Translating gives CASRRGSGTEAFF.

V is TRBV28 and J is TRBJ1-2; D is ambiguous. Germline lookup yields CDR1 MDHEN and CDR2 SYDVKM. Trimming took off 4 bases at V and 4 bases at J, with 19 bases between the two ends. This CDR3 region has 16 residues. The CDR3 sequence: CASSSDAGFSFYGYTF. In nucleotides, the CDR3 is TGTGCCAGCAGTTCCGATGCAGGTTTCTCCTTCTATGGCTACACCTTC.

Notes on this clone: Different DNA sequences within this sample yield the same CDR3. This CDR3 is CASSIQGFGTEAFF. The CDR3 nucleotides read TGTGCCAGTAGTATACAGGGGTTCGGCACTGAAGCTTTCTTT. The genes are TRBV19 and TRBJ1-1; D perhaps matches TRBD1 (6 bases). The CDR3 length is 14 residues. Trimming pared 2 bases from V and 4 bases from J, leaving 11 bases between. CDR1 is LNHDA, CDR2 SQIVND, per germline (reference sequence).